This TCR beta chain was obtained from a study of cytomegalovirus exposure and HLA in healthy donors. PCR amplification relied on 60 Vbeta primers (plus 13 Jbeta primers). Sequencing used immunoSEQ multiplex PCR; TCRdb keeps in-frame clones, though not all of them. The table includes roughly 120,000 clones, over 60% detected once. Trimming at V came to 10 bases and at J to 8 bases, leaving 8 bases not matched to a gene. This CDR3 is built from 13 residues. CDR1 is MNHNS, CDR2 SASEGT, per germline. This TCR was recovered from a young man in good health and CMV-seronegative. Sequencing was performed on PBMCs. This sequence joins TRBV6-1 and TRBJ2-1, with 10 positions matching TRBD2. In DNA, the CDR3 is TGTGCCACCAGGGTTCTAGCGGGAGATGAGCAGTTCTTC. This gives the protein CATRVLAGDEQFF.